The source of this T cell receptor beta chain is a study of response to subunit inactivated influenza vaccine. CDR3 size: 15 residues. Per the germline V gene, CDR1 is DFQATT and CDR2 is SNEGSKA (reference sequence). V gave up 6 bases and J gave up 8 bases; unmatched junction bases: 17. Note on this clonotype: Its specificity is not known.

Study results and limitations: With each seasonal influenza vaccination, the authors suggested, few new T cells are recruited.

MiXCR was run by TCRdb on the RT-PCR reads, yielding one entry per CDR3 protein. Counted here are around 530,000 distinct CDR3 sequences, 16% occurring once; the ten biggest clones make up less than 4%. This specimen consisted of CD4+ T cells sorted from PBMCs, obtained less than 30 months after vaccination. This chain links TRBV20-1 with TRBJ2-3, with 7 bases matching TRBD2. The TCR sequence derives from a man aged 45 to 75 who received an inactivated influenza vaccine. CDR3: CSAEITGREVGTQYF. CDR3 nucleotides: TGCAGTGCCGAAATTACTGGACGGGAGGTCGGTACGCAGTATTTT.